This T cell receptor (beta chain) comes out of a study of T cells in Graves' hyperthyroidism and ophthalmopathy. Findings of the study overall: Stable hyperthyroidism was told apart from ophthalmopathy by a model built on 13 V-J features.

RNA transcripts served as the template for amplifying TCR beta CDR3 regions. The TCR CDR3 was amplified in a first-round RT-PCR using the HTBI primer set. MiXCR was run by TCRdb on the multiplex PCR reads, yielding one entry per CDR3 protein. The data contain some 650,000 distinct CDR3 sequences, 15% to 20% of them singletons. Germline trimming cut 4 bases from V and 6 bases from J; bases unmatched to any gene: 6. Germline V CDR1 and CDR2: SGHAT, FQNNGV. This CDR3 contains 14 residues. This clonotype was detected ten times or more. Its antigen is unidentified. Sequencing was performed on blood. This receptor was obtained from a woman in her thirties or forties with Graves' ophthalmopathy. This chain connects TRBV11-2 to TRBJ2-1, with 7 bases identical to TRBD2. CDR3 residues: CASSWMGTTNEQFF. The CDR3 DNA is TGTGCCAGCAGCTGGATGGGGACTACCAATGAGCAGTTCTTC.